Listed below are T cell receptor beta chains from one sample, sequenced in a study of cytomegalovirus exposure and HLA in healthy donors. Sequenced by immunoSEQ multiplex PCR; TCRdb stores in-frame clones only, minus some. The sample has about 130,000 clones, around 74% seen once. Sequenced sample: PBMCs. These receptors came from a man aged 18 to 29 in good health and CMV-seropositive. The CDR3 runs from the conserved cysteine through the conserved F or W. D genes are given only for firm matches. Clone size is shown for a subset of rows, as once, few, many or a class of expanded clone.

V gene: TRBV6-1; J gene: TRBJ2-7; D gene: TRBD2; clone size: -; CDR3 DNA: TGTGCCAGCAGTGAACTAGCGGGAGGGCTCTACGAGCAGTACTTC; CDR3 protein: CASSELAGGLYEQYF
V gene: TRBV7-7; J gene: TRBJ2-5; D gene: -; clone size: few; CDR3 DNA: TGTGCTAGCAGCCCGTCCCGGGGGGCTCCTTACCAAGAGACCCAGTACTTC; CDR3 protein: CASSPSRGAPYQETQYF
V gene: TRBV2; J gene: TRBJ2-3; D gene: TRBD2; clone size: -; CDR3 DNA: TGTGCCAGCCGGGCCGAGCGGGGCCCAGGGTATTTT; CDR3 protein: CASRAERGPGYF
V gene: TRBV10-3; J gene: TRBJ2-1; D gene: TRBD2; clone size: -; CDR3 DNA: TGTGCCATCAGGAACACTAGCGCATCCAATGAGCAGTTCTTC; CDR3 protein: CAIRNTSASNEQFF
V gene: TRBV28; J gene: TRBJ2-7; D gene: -; clone size: -; CDR3 DNA: TGTGCCAGCAGTTTACGCCCGAGCGAGCAGTACTTC; CDR3 protein: CASSLRPSEQYF
V gene: TRBV27; J gene: TRBJ1-6; D gene: -; clone size: -; CDR3 DNA: TGTGCCAGCAGTCCCCTCGGGGGGAATTCACCCCTCCACTTT; CDR3 protein: CASSPLGGNSPLHF
V gene: TRBV28; J gene: TRBJ1-1; D gene: -; clone size: few; CDR3 DNA: TGTGCCAGCAGTCTCCTGGACAGAATCCACACTGAAGCTTTCTTT; CDR3 protein: CASSLLDRIHTEAFF
V gene: TRBV11-1; J gene: TRBJ2-2; D gene: -; clone size: -; CDR3 DNA: TGTGCCAGCAGCCCACGGTGGTCCGGGGAGCTGTTTTTT; CDR3 protein: CASSPRWSGELFF
V gene: TRBV28; J gene: TRBJ2-7; D gene: TRBD2; clone size: -; CDR3 DNA: TGTGCCAGCAGTCCGCCTCTAGCGGGTTACTACGAGCAGTACTTC; CDR3 protein: CASSPPLAGYYEQYF
V gene: TRBV28; J gene: TRBJ1-2; D gene: -; clone size: -; CDR3 DNA: TGTGCCAGCAGCCCCTATGGAGGGAGCTATGGCTACACCTTC; CDR3 protein: CASSPYGGSYGYTF
V gene: TRBV9; J gene: TRBJ2-7; D gene: -; clone size: few; CDR3 DNA: TGTGCCAGCAGCCCAGGGGTAGGGATCTCCTACGAGCAGTACTTC; CDR3 protein: CASSPGVGISYEQYF
V gene: TRBV10-3; J gene: TRBJ2-3; D gene: -; clone size: -; CDR3 DNA: TGTGCCATCAGTGAGTGGGGGATGGCTAGCGGCACAGATACGCAGTATTTT; CDR3 protein: CAISEWGMASGTDTQYF
V gene: TRBV19; J gene: TRBJ1-5; D gene: -; clone size: -; CDR3 DNA: TGTGCCAGTAGTATAATGCGGGATCAGCCCCAGCATTTT; CDR3 protein: CASSIMRDQPQHF
V gene: TRBV4-3; J gene: TRBJ2-1; D gene: TRBD2; clone size: -; CDR3 DNA: TGCGCCAGCAGCCAAGTGGGATCCGGGACTAGCGGGAGGGACCACAATGAGCAGTTCTTC; CDR3 protein: CASSQVGSGTSGRDHNEQFF
V gene: TRBV4-2; J gene: TRBJ2-3; D gene: -; clone size: few; CDR3 DNA: TGTGCCAGCAGCCAAGACCCTTCCCGAGTGGATACGCAGTATTTT; CDR3 protein: CASSQDPSRVDTQYF
V gene: TRBV19; J gene: TRBJ1-1; D gene: -; clone size: -; CDR3 DNA: TGTGCCAGTAGTATAGATCGCCCAGGGTGGATGAACACTGAAGCTTTCTTT; CDR3 protein: CASSIDRPGWMNTEAFF
V gene: TRBV14; J gene: TRBJ2-5; D gene: -; clone size: -; CDR3 DNA: TGTGCCAGCAGCCCCGACTACCTCCAAGAGACCCAGTACTTC; CDR3 protein: CASSPDYLQETQYF
V gene: TRBV4-2; J gene: TRBJ1-5; D gene: -; clone size: -; CDR3 DNA: TGTGCCAGCAGCCCTCGGACGGGGGGCAATCAGCCCCAGCATTTT; CDR3 protein: CASSPRTGGNQPQHF
V gene: TRBV28; J gene: TRBJ2-7; D gene: -; clone size: -; CDR3 DNA: TGTGCCAGCAGTTCGGCAGGCGGGACCTACGAGCAGTACTTC; CDR3 protein: CASSSAGGTYEQYF
V gene: TRBV4-3; J gene: TRBJ1-2; D gene: -; clone size: -; CDR3 DNA: TGCGCCAGCAGCCAGGCCGACACGGCCTATGGCTACACCTTC; CDR3 protein: CASSQADTAYGYTF